This is a list of T cell receptor beta chains from one sample in a study of response to subunit inactivated influenza vaccine. TCRdb re-analysed the RT-PCR reads in MiXCR, keeping a single row per CDR3 protein. Here the sample spans 300,000 to 350,000 distinct CDR3 sequences, over 20% being singletons. Sequenced material: PBMCs from blood, taken approximately 22 months after vaccination. The receptor set was obtained from a man in his fifties or sixties who received an inactivated influenza vaccine. The CDR3 runs from the conserved cysteine through the conserved F or W.

TRBV28	TRBJ2-1	CASSPHGRSANEQFF
TRBV7-2	TRBJ2-3	CASSPERVTQYF
TRBV18	TRBJ2-7	CASSPPYSYEQYF
TRBV12-3/TRBV12-4	TRBJ1-1	CASSYGGENTEAFF
TRBV11-2	TRBJ2-7	CASSLERRGVKAYEQYF
TRBV18	TRBJ1-1	CASSSGTSNTEAFF
TRBV9	TRBJ1-1	CASSGGQGSEAFF
TRBV20-1	TRBJ2-2	CSARVGDGELFF
TRBV4-1	TRBJ1-1	CASSPGHGIGTEAFF
TRBV4-3	TRBJ1-1	CASSYSSRPNTEAFF
TRBV20-1	TRBJ1-6	CSARMRASSYNSPLHF
TRBV20-1	TRBJ1-2	CSASYRDYGYTF
TRBV29-1	TRBJ2-3	CSVEVGTSGAVTDTQYF